What follows are 8 T cell receptor beta chains derived from one specimen sequenced in a study of OX40 agonist ivuxolimab in advanced cancers. Only in-frame clones appear in the TCRdb table, and some are missing; sequencing was by immunoSEQ multiplex PCR. The data hold fewer than 65,000 clones, with 80% to 90% observed a single time. This material consisted of CD4+ or CD8+ T cells sorted from blood, taken in a trial of the OX40 agonist ivuxolimab. These receptor sequences come from an adult with an advanced solid tumor such as melanoma, head and neck, liver or kidney cancer.

The rearrangement links TRBV7-2 to TRBJ2-2, with a weak D call TRBD2 (5 bases). V was clipped by 4 bases and J by 5 bases, with 11 bases between them. The germline gives CDR1 SGHTA, CDR2 FQGNSA. The CDR3 has 14 amino acids. CDR3 residues: CASSYRGRTGELFF. DNA of the CDR3: TGTGCCAGCAGCTACCGCGGGCGAACCGGGGAGCTGTTTTTT. Full variable domain (rest looked up from reference TRBV7-2 and TRBJ2-2): GAGVSQSPSNKVTEKGKDVELRCDPISGHTALYWYRQSLGQGLEFLIYFQGNSAPDKSGLPSDRFSAERTGGSVSTLTIQRTQQEDSAVYLCASSYRGRTGELFFGEGSRLTVL.

This rearrangement joins TRBV7-3 to TRBJ2-3, with 7 bases that match TRBD2. Trimming cost V 5 bases and J 1 base; bases outside gene matches: 15. The CDR3 sequence is 18 residues long. Germline CDR1 and CDR2: SGHTA and FQGTGA. CDR3 residues: CASSLNPAGSSGTDTQYF. The DNA of the CDR3 is TGTGCCAGCAGCCTGAACCCAGCGGGGTCCAGCGGCACAGATACGCAGTATTTT.

V and J are TRBV29-1 and TRBJ2-5, with unresolved D. With 4 bases removed from V and 4 bases from J, the gap between germline ends came to 4 bases. Germline V CDR1 and CDR2: SQVTM, ANQGSEA. The CDR3 is 10 amino acids. CDR3 DNA sequence: TGCAGCGTTGTGGCAGAGACCCAGTACTTC. This sequence encodes CSVVAETQYF.

The J gene is TRBJ1-2, the V gene TRBV5-1, with no clear D. Germline CDR1 is SGHRS and CDR2 is YFSETQ. CDR3 length equals 15 residues. Between the trimmed V and J ends, which lost 6 bases and 8 bases, there was a span of 23 bases. CDR3 coding DNA: TGCGCCAGCACCGCGGGATTATCCGGGAATAGAGGCTACACCTTC. Residues: CASTAGLSGNRGYTF. Together with reference TRBV5-1 and TRBJ1-2, the CDR3 gives the full variable domain: KAGVTQTPRYLIKTRGQQVTLSCSPISGHRSVSWYQQTPGQGLQFLFEYFSETQRNKGNFPGRFSGRQFSNSRSEMNVSTLELGDSALYLCASTAGLSGNRGYTFGSGTRLTVV.

The chain carries TRBV6-4 and TRBJ1-2, with TRBD1 matching over 9 bases. The CDR3 sequence is 13 residues long. Trimming at V came to 6 bases and at J to 6 bases, leaving 5 bases not matched to a gene. Germline loops: CDR1 MRHNA, CDR2 SNTAGT. Written as DNA, the CDR3 is TGTGCCAGCAGACGGGGACAGGGTAATGGCTACACCTTC. Protein: CASRRGQGNGYTF.

The chain recombines TRBV18 with TRBJ2-1; tentatively, D is TRBD1 or TRBD2 (7 bases each). V shed 4 bases and J shed 4 bases, with 14 bases lying between them. This CDR3 comprises 15 residues. Germline CDR1 is KGHSH and CDR2 is LQKENI. The CDR3 protein is CASSLGEGQYNEQFF. CDR3 in DNA: TGTGCCAGCTCACTAGGGGAGGGACAGTACAATGAGCAGTTCTTC. The full variable domain, rest sourced from reference TRBV18 and TRBJ2-1, is NAGVMQNPRHLVRRRGQEARLRCSPMKGHSHVYWYRQLPEEGLKFMVYLQKENIIDESGMPKERFSAEFPKEGPSILRIQQVVRGDSAAYFCASSLGEGQYNEQFFGPGTRLTVL.

This clone has only a few counts. The chain employs TRBV5-5 and TRBJ1-6; maybe TRBD1 (5 bases). V lost 4 bases to trimming and J lost 11 bases, with 10 bases between them. The CDR3 contains 12 residues. The germline V gene encodes CDR1 SGHKS and CDR2 YYEKEE (reference sequence). The CDR3 DNA follows: TGTGCCAGCAGCGCCCAGGGAACACCCCTCCACTTT. Encoded protein: CASSAQGTPLHF. The full variable domain, with the rest looked up from reference TRBV5-5 and TRBJ1-6, is DAGVTQSPTHLIKTRGQQVTLRCSPISGHKSVSWYQQVLGQGPQFIFQYYEKEERGRGNFPDRFSARQFPNYSSELNVNALLLGDSALYLCASSAQGTPLHFGNGTRLTVT.

The chain is built from TRBV11-2 and TRBJ2-1; the D is unclear. This CDR3 has 13 residues. From germline, CDR1 is SGHAT and CDR2 FQNNGV. V lost 1 base to trimming and J lost 1 base, with 2 bases between them. This CDR3 is CASSLGSYNEQFF. CDR3 coding DNA: TGTGCCAGCAGCTTAGGATCCTACAATGAGCAGTTCTTC.